The rows below give T cell receptor beta chains drawn from one sample of a study of spatial heterogeneity in lung cancer. TCRdb reprocessed the 5' RACE reads via MiXCR and lists one record per CDR3 protein. The table lists roughly 2,400 distinct CDR3 sequences, approximately 15% of them singletons. The sample was normal lung tissue next to the tumor, taken at surgery. Every receptor here comes from a male donor with early-stage non-small cell lung cancer. Both conserved end residues are part of each CDR3. A D gene is named only where the DNA matches it firmly. For some rows the clone size is stated as once, few or many, or as a class when expanded; others skip it.

v_gene: TRBV6-5
abundance: many
d_gene: .
j_gene: TRBJ2-3
CDR3nt: TGTGCCAGCAGTTACGGGGCGTTAGATACGCAGTATTTT
CDR3aa: CASSYGALDTQYF

v_gene: TRBV11-1
abundance: medium-sized
d_gene: TRBD1
j_gene: TRBJ2-5
CDR3nt: TGTGCCAGCAGCCGAGACAGGGGGGAGACCCAGTACTTC
CDR3aa: CASSRDRGETQYF

v_gene: TRBV11-2
abundance: few
d_gene: .
j_gene: TRBJ1-2
CDR3nt: TGTGCCAGCAGCTTTCAGGATTTCTATGGCTACACCTTC
CDR3aa: CASSFQDFYGYTF

v_gene: TRBV7-2
abundance: medium-sized
d_gene: TRBD2
j_gene: TRBJ2-7
CDR3nt: TGTGCCGAGAGCTCCCGACTAGCGGGAGTGGGGGAGCAGTACTTC
CDR3aa: CAESSRLAGVGEQYF

v_gene: TRBV20-1
abundance: .
d_gene: .
j_gene: TRBJ2-3
CDR3nt: TGCAGTGCTAGAGATCTCGACGGGAGAGCAGATACGCAGTATTTT
CDR3aa: CSARDLDGRADTQYF

v_gene: TRBV20-1
abundance: large
d_gene: TRBD1
j_gene: TRBJ1-1
CDR3nt: TGCAGTGCTCAGCGGGGACAGGGGGGCACTGAAGCTTTCTTT
CDR3aa: CSAQRGQGGTEAFF

v_gene: TRBV5-5
abundance: medium-sized
d_gene: .
j_gene: TRBJ2-7
CDR3nt: TGTGCCGGACCCGGGACACATCCCGAGCAGTACTTC
CDR3aa: CAGPGTHPEQYF

v_gene: TRBV20-1
abundance: .
d_gene: .
j_gene: TRBJ2-7
CDR3nt: TGCAGTGCTAGGGAGGCGGGGACCTTC
CDR3aa: CSAREAGTF

v_gene: TRBV9
abundance: many
d_gene: .
j_gene: TRBJ2-1
CDR3nt: TGTGCCAGCAGCGTAGATAGTGGCTCCTACAATGAGCAGTTCTTC
CDR3aa: CASSVDSGSYNEQFF

v_gene: TRBV30
abundance: medium-sized
d_gene: .
j_gene: TRBJ1-1
CDR3nt: TGTGCCTGGAGGATTTTGCGGGGTTCTAACACTGAAGCTTTCTTT
CDR3aa: CAWRILRGSNTEAFF

v_gene: TRBV20-1
abundance: .
d_gene: .
j_gene: TRBJ1-4
CDR3nt: TGCAGTGCTCCCGGAGGGATCTTCCGTGAAAAACTGTTTTTT
CDR3aa: CSAPGGIFREKLFF

v_gene: TRBV20-1
abundance: many
d_gene: .
j_gene: TRBJ2-3
CDR3nt: TGCAGTGCTGGGACGACTTTCACAGATACGCAGTATTTT
CDR3aa: CSAGTTFTDTQYF

v_gene: TRBV20-1
abundance: many
d_gene: .
j_gene: TRBJ2-5
CDR3nt: TGCAGTGCAGTGCCGGGACTTCAACAAGAGACCCAGTACTTC
CDR3aa: CSAVPGLQQETQYF

v_gene: TRBV6-2/TRBV6-3
abundance: .
d_gene: .
j_gene: TRBJ2-7
CDR3nt: TGTGCCGCCGGGGCCTCCTACGAGCAGTACTTC
CDR3aa: CAAGASYEQYF

v_gene: TRBV29-1
abundance: medium-sized
d_gene: .
j_gene: TRBJ2-5
CDR3nt: TGCAGCGGAGCGGAAGAGACCCAGTACTTC
CDR3aa: CSGAEETQYF

v_gene: TRBV6-1
abundance: medium-sized
d_gene: TRBD2
j_gene: TRBJ2-1
CDR3nt: TGTGCCAGCAGTGAAATCCCGGGAGGAGGAGGAGAGCAGTTCTTC
CDR3aa: CASSEIPGGGGEQFF

v_gene: TRBV11-2
abundance: few
d_gene: TRBD2
j_gene: TRBJ2-7
CDR3nt: TGTGCCAGCAGCTGGACTAGCGGGGGCTCCTACGAGCAGTACTTC
CDR3aa: CASSWTSGGSYEQYF

v_gene: TRBV7-2
abundance: medium-sized
d_gene: TRBD1
j_gene: TRBJ1-4
CDR3nt: TGTGCCAGCAGCTACAGGGGGCTAAGGAATGAAAAACTGTTTTTT
CDR3aa: CASSYRGLRNEKLFF

v_gene: TRBV9
abundance: .
d_gene: .
j_gene: TRBJ2-1
CDR3nt: TGTGCCAGCAGCGTCCCGTGGACCTCCAACTACAATGAGCAGTTCTTC
CDR3aa: CASSVPWTSNYNEQFF

v_gene: TRBV19
abundance: medium-sized
d_gene: .
j_gene: TRBJ1-5
CDR3nt: TGTGCCAGTAGTGGACGGGACAATCAGCCCCAGCATTTT
CDR3aa: CASSGRDNQPQHF

v_gene: TRBV27
abundance: few
d_gene: TRBD2
j_gene: TRBJ2-7
CDR3nt: TGTGCCAGCACCCTGGGGGCTAGCGGGACCGAGCAGTACTTC
CDR3aa: CASTLGASGTEQYF

v_gene: TRBV20-1
abundance: medium-sized
d_gene: .
j_gene: TRBJ1-5
CDR3nt: TGCAGTGCGCAAATCGGGGCCTCGACGGATCAGCCCCAGCATTTT
CDR3aa: CSAQIGASTDQPQHF

v_gene: TRBV20-1
abundance: many
d_gene: TRBD1
j_gene: TRBJ2-7
CDR3nt: TGCAGTGCCCGACTGAGGGGGCTCTACGAGCAGTACTTC
CDR3aa: CSARLRGLYEQYF

v_gene: TRBV13
abundance: .
d_gene: TRBD2
j_gene: TRBJ2-2
CDR3nt: TGTGCCAGCAGCTTAGGGCTAGCGGGAGTCACCGGGGAGCTGTTTTTT
CDR3aa: CASSLGLAGVTGELFF

v_gene: TRBV6-1
abundance: medium-sized
d_gene: .
j_gene: TRBJ1-2
CDR3nt: TGTGCCAGCAGTGAAACACGGGCAGGGAAGGGCTACACCTTC
CDR3aa: CASSETRAGKGYTF

v_gene: TRBV5-4
abundance: medium-sized
d_gene: TRBD1
j_gene: TRBJ1-2
CDR3nt: TGTGCCAGCAGCTTGGGACAGGGGGCGGTTTCCTATGGCTACACCTTC
CDR3aa: CASSLGQGAVSYGYTF

v_gene: TRBV29-1
abundance: medium-sized
d_gene: TRBD1
j_gene: TRBJ2-3
CDR3nt: TGCAGCGTTGAAGAAAGGGACAGGGGGACAGATACGCAGTATTTT
CDR3aa: CSVEERDRGTDTQYF

v_gene: TRBV7-2
abundance: .
d_gene: .
j_gene: TRBJ2-7
CDR3nt: TGTGCCAGCAGCTTTGCCCAGTGGAGTGGGGCCTACGAGCAGTACTTC
CDR3aa: CASSFAQWSGAYEQYF

v_gene: TRBV29-1
abundance: medium-sized
d_gene: TRBD2
j_gene: TRBJ2-1
CDR3nt: TGCAGCGTTACTAGCGGAGCCTACAATGAGCAGTTCTTC
CDR3aa: CSVTSGAYNEQFF

v_gene: TRBV7-2
abundance: .
d_gene: TRBD2
j_gene: TRBJ2-7
CDR3nt: TGTGCCAGCAGCTTAGAGGGTAGCGGGCCCTTCGAGCAGTACTTC
CDR3aa: CASSLEGSGPFEQYF

v_gene: TRBV6-6
abundance: few
d_gene: .
j_gene: TRBJ1-1
CDR3nt: TGTGCCAGCAGTTACTCCCCGGCAGTGATTGAAGCTTTCTTT
CDR3aa: CASSYSPAVIEAFF

v_gene: TRBV6-5
abundance: medium-sized
d_gene: .
j_gene: TRBJ1-1
CDR3nt: TGTGCCAGCAAAGGGCTCCGGGGGCGTACTGAAGCTTTCTTT
CDR3aa: CASKGLRGRTEAFF

v_gene: TRBV7-9
abundance: medium-sized
d_gene: .
j_gene: TRBJ2-3
CDR3nt: TGTGCCAGCAGCTTTCTACAGGGAGGGCACACAGATACGCAGTATTTT
CDR3aa: CASSFLQGGHTDTQYF

v_gene: TRBV7-8
abundance: many
d_gene: .
j_gene: TRBJ1-3
CDR3nt: TGTGCCAGCAGCTTAGACTCAACGGGAAACACCATATATTTT
CDR3aa: CASSLDSTGNTIYF

v_gene: TRBV28
abundance: .
d_gene: TRBD1
j_gene: TRBJ1-1
CDR3nt: TGTGCCAGCAGTTCCGGGGGACAGGGGTGGACTGAAGCTTTCTTT
CDR3aa: CASSSGGQGWTEAFF

v_gene: TRBV2
abundance: medium-sized
d_gene: .
j_gene: TRBJ2-1
CDR3nt: TGTGCCAGCAGTGAGCAGGGAATGAATGAGCAGTTCTTC
CDR3aa: CASSEQGMNEQFF

v_gene: TRBV27
abundance: medium-sized
d_gene: .
j_gene: TRBJ1-1
CDR3nt: TGTGCCAGCAGTGGGCGCCAGGGATTCACTGAAGCTTTCTTT
CDR3aa: CASSGRQGFTEAFF

v_gene: TRBV20-1
abundance: medium-sized
d_gene: TRBD1
j_gene: TRBJ1-4
CDR3nt: TGCAGTGCCCTGACAGGGGGGGAAAAACTGTTTTTT
CDR3aa: CSALTGGEKLFF

v_gene: TRBV7-2
abundance: few
d_gene: .
j_gene: TRBJ2-7
CDR3nt: TGTGCCAGCAGCCCTGGGACATCCTCCTACGAGCAGTACTTC
CDR3aa: CASSPGTSSYEQYF

v_gene: TRBV29-1
abundance: large
d_gene: .
j_gene: TRBJ2-4
CDR3nt: TGCAGCGTTGATGTAGCGGCTGGGAGCATTCAGTACTTC
CDR3aa: CSVDVAAGSIQYF

v_gene: TRBV3-1
abundance: .
d_gene: .
j_gene: TRBJ2-2
CDR3nt: TGTGCCAGCAGCCAAGTGTCGGGGGATTGGGACACCGGGGAGCTGTTTTTT
CDR3aa: CASSQVSGDWDTGELFF

v_gene: TRBV7-3
abundance: medium-sized
d_gene: TRBD2
j_gene: TRBJ2-3
CDR3nt: TGTGCCAGCAGCCCGCAACTAGCGGAGGACACAGATACGCAGTATTTT
CDR3aa: CASSPQLAEDTDTQYF

v_gene: TRBV3-1
abundance: large
d_gene: .
j_gene: TRBJ2-1
CDR3nt: TGTGCCAGCAGCCACCCTCCGATGAGGGCCGAGTACAATGAGCAGTTCTTC
CDR3aa: CASSHPPMRAEYNEQFF

v_gene: TRBV29-1
abundance: .
d_gene: .
j_gene: TRBJ1-4
CDR3nt: TGCAGCGTTATAAGGCTCCGGGATGAAAAACTGTTTTTT
CDR3aa: CSVIRLRDEKLFF

v_gene: TRBV5-1
abundance: medium-sized
d_gene: .
j_gene: TRBJ1-3
CDR3nt: TGCGCCAGCAGCTTGGAAGCTGGGGCTGGAAACACCATATATTTT
CDR3aa: CASSLEAGAGNTIYF

v_gene: TRBV7-3
abundance: .
d_gene: TRBD1
j_gene: TRBJ1-1
CDR3nt: TGTGCCAGCAGCTTATACAGGGGCACTGAAGCTTTCTTT
CDR3aa: CASSLYRGTEAFF

v_gene: TRBV29-1
abundance: large
d_gene: TRBD1
j_gene: TRBJ2-1
CDR3nt: TGCAGCGTTTCAGGGGGAAGCCTTTACAATGAGCAGTTCTTC
CDR3aa: CSVSGGSLYNEQFF

v_gene: TRBV6-2/TRBV6-3
abundance: medium-sized
d_gene: .
j_gene: TRBJ2-7
CDR3nt: TGTGCCAGCAGTGTCTCCTACGAGCAGTACTTC
CDR3aa: CASSVSYEQYF

v_gene: TRBV6-2/TRBV6-3
abundance: medium-sized
d_gene: .
j_gene: TRBJ1-4
CDR3nt: TGTGCCAGCAGTTACTCGAGGTGGGCTAATGAAAAACTGTTTTTT
CDR3aa: CASSYSRWANEKLFF

v_gene: TRBV18
abundance: many
d_gene: .
j_gene: TRBJ2-7
CDR3nt: TGTGCCAGCTCACCAAGACCTACCCTCCCGGTCGGAAACGAGCAGTACTTC
CDR3aa: CASSPRPTLPVGNEQYF

v_gene: TRBV4-3
abundance: .
d_gene: .
j_gene: TRBJ1-5
CDR3nt: TGCGCCAGCAGCCAAGAACAGAATCAGCCCCAGCATTTT
CDR3aa: CASSQEQNQPQHF

v_gene: TRBV5-1
abundance: few
d_gene: .
j_gene: TRBJ2-5
CDR3nt: TGCGCCAGCAGGGGAATCCCCCAAGAGACCCAGTACTTC
CDR3aa: CASRGIPQETQYF

v_gene: TRBV10-3
abundance: medium-sized
d_gene: .
j_gene: TRBJ2-2
CDR3nt: TGTGCCATCAGTGAGTTCACCCCGCTAGATAACACCGGGGAGCTGTTTTTT
CDR3aa: CAISEFTPLDNTGELFF

v_gene: TRBV12-3/TRBV12-4
abundance: medium-sized
d_gene: .
j_gene: TRBJ1-5
CDR3nt: TGTGCCAGCAGTCCAGCAGGGCGGGTGGATCAGCCCCAGCATTTT
CDR3aa: CASSPAGRVDQPQHF

v_gene: TRBV20-1
abundance: medium-sized
d_gene: TRBD2
j_gene: TRBJ2-2
CDR3nt: TGCAGTGCCCGTGGGCTAGCGGGAGGGCGGAACACCGGGGAGCTGTTTTTT
CDR3aa: CSARGLAGGRNTGELFF